These T cell receptor beta chains were read from a single sample in a study of metastatic and nonmetastatic thyroid tumors. TCRdb ran MiXCR on the PCR reads. Counted here are 40,000 to 55,000 clones, approximately 17% occurring once; the ten biggest clones make up 3%. Material: blood. Every receptor here comes from a female donor with papillary thyroid cancer or a benign thyroid nodule (not recorded which). Some clones in this sample may be carry-over from other donors' samples. The CDR3 runs from the conserved cysteine through the conserved F or W. D genes are given only for firm matches. A clone size is listed for some rows: how often the clone was seen (once, few, many), or a class if it is expanded.

>TRBV5-4|TRBJ1-2|many|NA
CASSRDGANYGYTF
TGTGCCAGCAGTCGTGACGGCGCTAACTATGGCTACACCTTC
>TRBV11-1|TRBJ2-1|NA|TRBD2
CASSLGLGGGAYNERFF
TGTGCCAGCAGCTTAGGACTGGGCGGGGGAGCCTACAATGAGCGGTTCTTC
>TRBV3-1|TRBJ1-5|many|TRBD1
CASSQEREDRVHF
TGTGCCAGCAGCCAAGAGCGGGAGGACAGGGTGCATTTT
>TRBV19|TRBJ1-5|many|NA
CASSMGWSQPQHF
TGTGCCAGTAGTATGGGATGGAGTCAGCCCCAGCATTTT
>TRBV2|TRBJ2-2|NA|TRBD1
CAITDRGLESWELFF
TGTGCCATCACCGACAGGGGATTGGAATCCTGGGAGCTGTTTTTT
>TRBV30|TRBJ1-1|NA|NA
CAWSVPIGGKTEAFF
TGTGCCTGGAGTGTCCCCATCGGGGGAAAAACTGAAGCTTTCTTT
>TRBV11-1|TRBJ1-3|many|NA
CASSSSRASSGNTIYF
TGTGCCAGCAGCTCCAGTAGGGCATCCTCTGGAAACACCATATATTTT
>TRBV3-1|TRBJ2-1|many|NA
CASSRRDGINEQFF
TGTGCCAGCAGCCGGCGGGACGGAATAAATGAGCAGTTCTTC
>TRBV6-1|TRBJ2-7|NA|TRBD1
CASSERLEGAYEQYF
TGTGCCAGCAGTGAGAGGCTAGAGGGGGCATACGAGCAGTACTTC
>TRBV4-1|TRBJ2-7|NA|NA
CASSQGGTAAYEQCF
TGCGCCAGCAGCCAAGGAGGTACTGCAGCCTACGAGCAGTGCTTC
>TRBV7-2|TRBJ2-3|many|NA
CASSKPAQRGSPSTDTQYF
TGTGCCAGCAGTAAACCTGCCCAGCGAGGAAGCCCTAGCACAGATACGCAGTATTTT
>TRBV25-1|TRBJ2-1|NA|NA
CASIDSCSYNEQFF
TGTGCCAGCATTGATAGCTGCTCCTACAATGAGCAGTTCTTC
>TRBV6-1|TRBJ2-5|few|TRBD1
CASSEAITGAAVKETQCF
TGTGCCAGCAGTGAGGCAATCACAGGGGCCGCTGTTAAAGAGACCCAGTGCTTC
>TRBV12-3/TRBV12-4|TRBJ2-1|many|NA
CASSLRLSEFRETFF
TGTGCCAGCAGTTTACGGTTGTCGGAATTTAGGGAGACTTTCTTC
>TRBV29-1|TRBJ2-1|many|TRBD2
CSVDGLAGAWDNEQFF
TGCAGCGTTGACGGGCTAGCGGGAGCTTGGGACAATGAGCAGTTCTTC
>TRBV3-1|TRBJ1-1|many|TRBD1
CASSQGWRGQDTEAFF
TGTGCCAGCAGCCAAGGTTGGAGGGGGCAGGACACTGAAGCTTTCTTT
>TRBV6-5|TRBJ1-2|NA|NA
CASSYTPGGGRDYGYTF
TGTGCCAGCAGTTACACCCCTGGGGGCGGTCGAGACTATGGCTACACCTTC
>TRBV28|TRBJ1-1|many|NA
CASSSGSETEAFF
TGTGCCAGCAGTAGTGGTTCAGAGACTGAAGCTTTCTTT
>TRBV7-2|TRBJ2-7|many|NA
CASSLGPRDGLNF
TGTGCCAGCAGCTTAGGCCCCCGGGACGGGCTAAACTTC
>TRBV28|TRBJ1-5|NA|NA
CASSVWVTYINQPQHF
TGTGCCAGCAGCGTTTGGGTCACCTATATCAATCAGCCCCAGCATTTT
>TRBV2|TRBJ2-5|many|TRBD2
CASSSDRSGSGRETQYF
TGTGCCAGCAGCAGCGACCGTAGCGGGAGCGGGAGAGAGACCCAGTACTTC
>TRBV6-1|TRBJ2-2|few|NA
CATGAGELFF
TGTGCCACCGGCGCCGGGGAGCTGTTTTTT
>TRBV4-1|TRBJ2-4|NA|TRBD1
CASIHPPRGSGQDIQYF
TGCGCCAGCATCCATCCTCCCAGGGGAAGTGGACAGGACATTCAGTACTTC
>TRBV15|TRBJ2-2|few|NA
CATSRPLGQTINTGELFF
TGTGCCACCAGCAGACCCCTTGGACAGACGATAAACACCGGGGAGCTGTTTTTT
>TRBV28|TRBJ1-2|few|TRBD1
CASIDRGRYGYTF
TGTGCCAGCATTGACAGGGGAAGATATGGCTACACCTTC
>TRBV19|TRBJ1-2|many|TRBD1
CASRNEGQDFFYGYTF
TGTGCCAGTAGAAATGAGGGACAGGACTTTTTCTATGGCTACACCTTC
>TRBV6-5|TRBJ1-5|many|TRBD1
CASSYSLGQGNQPQHF
TGTGCCAGCAGTTACTCGCTAGGACAGGGGAATCAGCCCCAGCATTTT
>TRBV3-2|TRBJ1-6|many|NA
CASSPGQGWDWGYNSPLHF
TGTGCCAGCAGCCCTGGACAGGGGTGGGACTGGGGCTATAATTCACCCCTCCACTTT
>TRBV27|TRBJ1-2|many|NA
CASSLLTGYGYTF
TGTGCCAGCAGTTTACTAACAGGGTATGGCTACACCTTC
>TRBV28|TRBJ1-2|many|TRBD1
CASSRTGTYGYTF
TGTGCCAGCAGCCGGACAGGAACGTATGGCTACACCTTC
>TRBV30|TRBJ1-2|NA|NA
CAWSVGFNYFYTF
TGTGCCTGGAGTGTTGGGTTTAACTATTTCTACACCTTC